This T cell receptor beta chain is drawn from a study of shared clonotypes between healthy human individuals. Study information: CD4 naive and memory got three plates each, CD8 naive two, CD8 memory one.

For this clone: Antigen: not known.

After removal of 6 bases from V and 7 bases from J, the junction contained 16 bases not matched to a gene. The CDR3 loop spans 17 amino acids. The germline V gene has CDR1 SNHLY and CDR2 FYNNEI. Findings and caveats of the study: Larger richness was generally estimated for naive than memory subsets.

Several immunoSEQ plates held equal portions of the genomic DNA taken from each subset. Generated by immunoSEQ multiplex PCR, the TCRdb table keeps only in-frame clones and is missing some. The table includes around 2.1 million clones, around 95% detected once. V usage is TRBV2 and J usage is TRBJ2-1; 9 positions agree with TRBD1. This clonotype was obtained from a young man in good health. The sequencing input was naive CD4+ T cells sorted from blood. As to subset: CD45RA+ positively selected. Here the CDR3 reads CASRYQPPGQGWNEQFF. CDR3 nucleotides: TGTGCCAGCAGGTATCAGCCTCCGGGACAGGGATGGAATGAGCAGTTCTTC.